One and the same sample provided the 20 T cell receptor beta chains below, sequenced in a study of T-cell reconstitution after alpha-beta-depleted transplantation in children. As it was prepared, the TCRbeta library received unique molecular identifiers. In TCRdb, the PCR reads were re-called with MiXCR into one record per CDR3 protein. Among 700,000 to 850,000 distinct CDR3 sequences, roughly 15% were seen once, and the ten largest hold around 4.5%. This specimen was PBMCs, mostly from graft donor cells, taken 360 days after TCRalphabeta/CD19-depleted stem cell transplant. The origin of the receptors is a male patient between 10 and 17 years old who had a stem cell transplant for acute lymphoblastic leukemia, so the T cells may come from the graft donor.

This clonotype was detected a few times. This rearrangement joins TRBV27 to TRBJ1-5; 11 bases agree with TRBD1. The CDR3 has 15 amino acids. CDR1 and CDR2 from the germline V gene are MNHEY and SMNVEV (reference sequence). The trim removed 1 base at V and 5 bases at J, leaving 1 base unmatched. The CDR3 DNA sequence: TGTGCCAGCAGTTTATGGACAGGGGGCGATCAGCCCCAGCATTTT. This gives the protein CASSLWTGGDQPQHF.

The J gene is TRBJ2-1, the V gene TRBV11-3, with TRBD1 matching 10 bases. The J call may be in error: the DNA end matches TRBJ2-7 better. Per germline, CDR1 SGHNT and CDR2 YENEEA. The CDR3 has 15 residues. The CDR3 sequence is CASSFGTGAYNEQYF. CDR3 nucleotides: TGTGCCAGCAGCTTTGGGACAGGGGCCTACAATGAGCAGTACTTC.

This clonotype was found a few times. The genes are TRBV5-1 and TRBJ2-3; 13 bases fit TRBD2. V lost 4 bases to trimming and J lost 4 bases; unmatched junction nucleotides: 6. From germline, CDR1 is SGHRS and CDR2 YFSETQ. The CDR3 consists of 16 residues. This chain's CDR3 is CASSPGLAGEADTQYF. CDR3 coding DNA: TGCGCCAGCAGCCCAGGACTAGCGGGAGAGGCAGATACGCAGTATTTT.

There are many counts of this clonotype. Here the CDR3 reads CASSLYRGSGELFF. The CDR3 DNA reads TGTGCCAGCAGTTTGTATAGGGGTTCCGGGGAGCTGTTTTTT. The rearrangement uses TRBV27 and TRBJ2-2, with D tentatively TRBD1 (5 bases). The CDR3 is 14 amino acids. Germline V gives CDR1 MNHEY, CDR2 SMNVEV (reference sequence). The V end lost 3 bases, the J end lost 6 bases, and 11 bases lay between the germline ends.

The chain employs TRBV5-1 and TRBJ2-1, with 13 bases that match TRBD2. The V gene's germline CDR1 is SGHRS and CDR2 YFSETQ. J was trimmed by 0 bases and V by 2 bases; bases with no gene match: 11. CDR3 length: 20 residues. The CDR3 nucleotides are TGCGCCAGCAGCTTCCCGGGACTAGCGGGATGGCTGAGCTCCTACAATGAGCAGTTCTTC. The encoded protein is CASSFPGLAGWLSSYNEQFF. The variable domain in full, completed from reference TRBV5-1 and TRBJ2-1, reads KAGVTQTPRYLIKTRGQQVTLSCSPISGHRSVSWYQQTPGQGLQFLFEYFSETQRNKGNFPGRFSGRQFSNSRSEMNVSTLELGDSALYLCASSFPGLAGWLSSYNEQFFGPGTRLTVL.

This clonotype was seen only a few times. The rearrangement uses TRBV7-6 and TRBJ2-5, with D possibly TRBD1 on 7 matching bases. The V gene's germline CDR1 is SGHVS and CDR2 FNYEAQ. V lost 0 bases, J lost 5 bases, and 19 bases lay in between. CDR3 length: 17 residues. Written as DNA, the CDR3 is TGTGCCAGCAGCTTAGCAGCGCGCAGGGGGGTTTGGGAGACCCAGTACTTC. This codes for CASSLAARRGVWETQYF.

This clonotype was counted between two and nine times. The chain couples TRBV28 to TRBJ2-7; D gene ambiguous. V shed 3 bases and J shed 2 bases, with 17 bases lying between them. The CDR3 covers 16 residues. Germline assignment: CDR1 MDHEN and CDR2 SYDVKM. CDR3 sequence (DNA): TGTGCCAGCAGTTTTTATCGTTTTCTATATGCCTACGAGCAGTACTTC. Translated, it gives CASSFYRFLYAYEQYF.

V gene TRBV29-1 combines with J gene TRBJ2-5, with D perhaps matching TRBD2 (5 bases). Germline V lookup: CDR1 SQVTM, CDR2 ANQGSEA. The CDR3 has 13 amino acids. The CDR3 reads CSGYGVPKETQYF. DNA of the CDR3: TGCAGTGGGTACGGGGTCCCAAAAGAGACCCAGTACTTC.

This clonotype has at least ten counts. This chain connects TRBV5-1 to TRBJ2-1, with D perhaps being TRBD1 or TRBD2 (5 bases each). Trimming cost V 2 bases and J 4 bases, with 16 bases left between them. The CDR3 is made up of 16 amino acids. Germline V CDR1 and CDR2: SGHRS, YFSETQ. The CDR3 sequence is CASSFDEGSVYNEQFF. For the CDR3, the DNA is TGCGCCAGCAGCTTTGATGAGGGGTCGGTATACAATGAGCAGTTCTTC.

The rearrangement uses TRBV5-1 and TRBJ2-5; D gene uncertain. The germline gives CDR1 SGHRS, CDR2 YFSETQ. The CDR3 is 13 residues long. Trimming cost V 4 bases and J 5 bases, with 12 bases left between them. The CDR3, as DNA: TGCGCCAGCAGCCAGCAGAATGGGGAGACCCAGTACTTC. The encoded protein is CASSQQNGETQYF.

The rearrangement joins TRBV4-1 to TRBJ2-3; D not resolved. The CDR3 is 16 residues long. Germline values: CDR1 MGHRA, CDR2 YSYEKL. V was cut by 3 bases and J by 0 bases, with 13 bases left in between. The DNA of the CDR3 is TGCGCCAGCAGCCATCAAATTCTCCAAAGCACAGATACGCAGTATTTT. This gives the protein CASSHQILQSTDTQYF.

There are a few counts of this clonotype. This chain connects TRBV20-1 to TRBJ2-4; perhaps TRBD1 as D (6 bases). The CDR3 extends over 15 amino acids. The germline V gene has CDR1 DFQATT and CDR2 SNEGSKA (reference sequence). Trimming took 0 bases from V and 3 from J, leaving 12 bases between them. The CDR3 DNA is TGCAGTGCTAGAGAAGCCGGGACACACAAAAACATTCAGTACTTC. This gives the protein CSAREAGTHKNIQYF.

CDR3 sequence (DNA): TGTGCCAGCTCACCAGGGTTCGGAGACCAGTACTTC. Translation gives CASSPGFGDQYF. This rearrangement joins TRBV18 to TRBJ2-5; D call uncertain. V dropped 2 bases and J dropped 10 bases, with 11 bases sitting between them. Germline-derived CDR1 and CDR2 are KGHSH and LQKENI. The CDR3 contains 12 residues. Full variable domain (remainder filled in from reference TRBV18 and TRBJ2-5): NAGVMQNPRHLVRRRGQEARLRCSPMKGHSHVYWYRQLPEEGLKFMVYLQKENIIDESGMPKERFSAEFPKEGPSILRIQQVVRGDSAAYFCASSPGFGDQYFGPGTRLLVL.

This clonotype came up many times. The J gene is TRBJ2-7, the V gene TRBV5-1; 10 bases are shared with TRBD1. The CDR3 covers 15 residues. CDR1 and CDR2 (germline): SGHRS, YFSETQ. After removal of 4 bases from V and 4 bases from J, the junction contained 8 bases not matched to a gene. CDR3 coding DNA: TGCGCCAGCAGCGAGCCGGGACAGGGGTTATACGAGCAGTACTTC. It encodes CASSEPGQGLYEQYF.

A few counts support this clonotype. The chain carries TRBV15 and TRBJ2-3; D possibly corresponds to TRBD2 (6 bases). This CDR3 has 15 residues. The V and J ends lost 0 bases and 6 bases respectively, with 13 bases between them. Germline CDR1 reads LNHNV; CDR2 reads YYDKDF (reference sequence). The CDR3 protein is CATSRDRWGVDTQYF. The CDR3 DNA reads TGTGCCACCAGCAGAGATCGGTGGGGGGTGGATACGCAGTATTTT.

CDR3 sequence: CSVAQGMDQPQHF. The CDR3 DNA is TGCAGCGTTGCCCAGGGCATGGACCAGCCCCAGCATTTT. The chain couples TRBV29-1 to TRBJ1-5; D is perhaps TRBD1 (5 bases). Deletions cut 4 bases from V and 7 bases from J, with 14 bases between. This CDR3 spans 13 amino acids. Germline CDR1 is SQVTM and CDR2 is ANQGSEA.

The table lists this clonotype with a few counts. V and J are TRBV5-1 and TRBJ2-3; 7 bases are a match to TRBD1. This CDR3 region has 14 residues. Germline V lookup: CDR1 SGHRS, CDR2 YFSETQ. The ends lost 4 bases at V and 2 bases at J; junction bases unmatched: 4. CDR3 sequence: CASSTGTVTDTQYF. DNA for the CDR3: TGCGCCAGCAGCACCGGGACAGTCACAGATACGCAGTATTTT.

The CDR3 sequence: CASSQTDRGPGNQPQHF. The CDR3 nucleotides read TGTGCCAGCAGCCAGACCGACAGGGGGCCGGGCAATCAGCCCCAGCATTTT. This chain uses TRBV3-1 with TRBJ1-5; the match to TRBD1 covers 10 bases. Germline V gene sequence: CDR1 LGHDT, CDR2 YNNKEL (reference sequence). CDR3 length equals 17 residues. V dropped 3 bases and J dropped 2; count of bases not matched to a gene: 7.

A few counts support this clonotype. The V gene is TRBV4-1, the J gene TRBJ2-2; TRBD2 matches at 7 bases. The germline V gene has CDR1 MGHRA and CDR2 YSYEKL. The V gene end was trimmed by 1 base and the J gene end by 1 base; junction bases not matched to a gene: 6. The CDR3 is made up of 17 amino acids. CDR3: CASSQGPSGMNTGELFF. CDR3 in DNA: TGCGCCAGCAGCCAAGGGCCTAGCGGAATGAACACCGGGGAGCTGTTTTTT.

This clonotype was picked up a small number of times. This chain joins TRBV28 and TRBJ1-5; D uncertain. Trimming removed 4 bases from V and 6 bases from J, with 7 bases in between. Germline lookup yields CDR1 MDHEN and CDR2 SYDVKM. The CDR3 has 12 residues. CDR3 in amino acids: CASSSDIQPQHF. As DNA, the CDR3 is TGTGCCAGCAGTTCCGACATTCAGCCCCAGCATTTT.